A single sample gave rise to the 9 T cell receptor beta chains below, sequenced in a study of blood T cell repertoires in COVID-19. Only in-frame clones appear in the TCRdb table, and some are missing; sequencing was by immunoSEQ multiplex PCR. The table records 120,000 or so clones, more than 70% of them present only once. Sequenced: peripheral blood. The receptors shown here come from a human donor in a cohort sampled during active COVID-19.

The chain uses TRBV6-5 and TRBJ1-2; D possibly corresponds to TRBD1 (6 bases). The CDR3 runs 16 residues. Germline CDR1 reads MNHEY; CDR2 reads SVGAGI. Trimming removed 0 bases at V and 4 bases at J, with 15 bases between. CDR3 DNA sequence: TGTGCCAGCAGTTACTCGAGAGGGGGTTCCCTCTATGGCTACACCTTC. Translation gives CASSYSRGGSLYGYTF.

For the CDR3, the DNA is TGTGCCAGCAGTGAAGTGAGGAGCACCGGGGAGCTGTTTTTT. Translating it yields CASSEVRSTGELFF. V and J are TRBV6-1 and TRBJ2-2; D is undetermined. Germline-derived CDR1 and CDR2 are MNHNS and SASEGT. This CDR3 is 14 amino acids long. V was clipped by 1 base and J by 4 bases, with 7 bases between them.

This clone turned up a few times. Other DNA sequences in this sample translate to the same CDR3. The chain links TRBV7-6 to TRBJ2-7, with TRBD2 matching over 7 bases. This CDR3 comprises 14 residues. V shed 1 base and J 2 bases; nucleotides not matched to a gene: 2. Germline-derived CDR1 and CDR2 are SGHVS and FNYEAQ. Here the CDR3 reads CASSLGGSAYEQYF. The CDR3 DNA sequence: TGTGCCAGCAGCTTAGGCGGGAGTGCCTACGAGCAGTACTTC.

The chain couples TRBV5-1 to TRBJ2-5, with 8 bases aligning to TRBD1. The CDR3 covers 14 residues. The germline V gene has CDR1 SGHRS and CDR2 YFSETQ. The junction had 6 bases not matched to a gene; V was cut back by 4 bases and J by 4 bases. The CDR3 DNA follows: TGCGCCAGCAGCCTAAGGACAGGGCCAGAGACCCAGTACTTC. Its protein product is CASSLRTGPETQYF. Together with reference TRBV5-1 and TRBJ2-5, the CDR3 gives the full variable domain: KAGVTQTPRYLIKTRGQQVTLSCSPISGHRSVSWYQQTPGQGLQFLFEYFSETQRNKGNFPGRFSGRQFSNSRSEMNVSTLELGDSALYLCASSLRTGPETQYFGPGTRLLVL.

The genes are TRBV5-4 and TRBJ1-2; a possible D gene is TRBD1 (5 bases). The germline CDR1 and CDR2 sequences are SGHNT and YYREEE (reference sequence). The CDR3 loop spans 14 amino acids. V was trimmed by 3 bases and J by 1 base, leaving 10 bases between them. The CDR3 region is CASSSDSFNYGYTF. In nucleotides, the CDR3 is TGTGCCAGCAGCTCCGACAGTTTTAACTATGGCTACACCTTC.

This rearrangement joins TRBV28 to TRBJ1-1; a weak D match, TRBD1 (5 bases). The germline V gene has CDR1 MDHEN and CDR2 SYDVKM. With 4 bases removed from V and 0 bases from J, the gap between germline ends came to 12 bases. The CDR3 length is 15 residues. The CDR3 loop reads CASSYTTVMNTEAFF. In nucleotides, the CDR3 is TGTGCCAGCAGTTACACGACAGTTATGAACACTGAAGCTTTCTTT.

The chain has TRBV7-9 and TRBJ2-3; tentatively, D is TRBD2 (7 bases). The V gene's germline CDR1 is SEHNR and CDR2 FQNEAQ (reference sequence). The CDR3 length is 15 residues. V lost 1 base and J 6 bases, leaving 14 bases between the germline ends. The CDR3: CASSLGGGVRDTQYF. The CDR3 DNA sequence: TGTGCCAGCAGCTTAGGAGGGGGGGTGCGGGATACGCAGTATTTT. The full variable domain, rest sourced from reference TRBV7-9 and TRBJ2-3, is DTGVSQNPRHKITKRGQNVTFRCDPISEHNRLYWYRQTLGQGPEFLTYFQNEAQLEKSRLLSDRFSAERPKGSFSTLEIQRTEQGDSAMYLCASSLGGGVRDTQYFGPGTRLTVL.

The genes are TRBV25-1 and TRBJ2-1, with a tentative D call TRBD1 (5 bases). The CDR3 has 15 amino acids. The germline V gene encodes CDR1 MGHDK and CDR2 SYGVNS. Between the trimmed V and J ends, which lost 1 base and 7 bases, there was a span of 14 bases. Here the CDR3 DNA reads TGTGCCAGCAGTGAATGGCAGGGTAGCCGGAATGAGCAGTTCTTC. Amino acid sequence: CASSEWQGSRNEQFF. Full variable domain (outside the CDR3, taken from reference TRBV25-1 and TRBJ2-1): EADIYQTPRYLVIGTGKKITLECSQTMGHDKMYWYQQDPGMELHLIHYSYGVNSTEKGDLSSESTVSRIRTEHFPLTLESARPSHTSQYLCASSEWQGSRNEQFFGPGTRLTVL.

V gene TRBV11-2 combines with J gene TRBJ2-2, with 13 nucleotides matching TRBD2. Germline loops: CDR1 SGHAT, CDR2 FQNNGV. With V trimmed by 2 bases and J by 5 bases, 8 bases remained unmatched. The CDR3 sequence is 18 residues long. For the CDR3, the DNA is TGTGCCAGCAGCTTACAACTAGCGGGGGGGCCCTGGACCGGGGAGCTGTTTTTT. Protein sequence: CASSLQLAGGPWTGELFF.